This record covers a single T cell receptor beta chain. Its antigen is still unknown. The germline gives CDR1 MGHDK, CDR2 SYGVNS. CDR3 length: 18 amino acids. Trimming shortened V by 2 bases and J by 3 bases, and 20 bases separated the two germline ends. The data stem from a study of vaccination and CD4 T cells after COVID-19. Overall study results and limits: Only post-vaccination samples contained a median approximately 85% of the reactive clones in convalescent patients.

Sequencing of cultured CD4+ T cell DNA used the Oncomine TCR Beta short-read assay. One entry per CDR3 protein, called by TCRdb with MiXCR from the PCR reads. The sample records around 3,900 distinct CDR3 sequences, around 21% being singletons. Treatment indicated: approximately 9-day PBMC culture with coronavirus spike peptide pools or control peptides (ViraFEST assay). This receptor was obtained from a human donor who had recovered from COVID-19. The chain uses TRBV25-1 and TRBJ1-3; a possible D gene is TRBD1 (6 bases). The sample consisted of CD4+ T cells from blood, cultured in vitro. CDR3 sequence reads: CASSEVSSGARGGNTIYF. CDR3 nucleotides: TGTGCCAGCAGTGAAGTATCATCCGGCGCCAGGGGTGGAAACACCATATATTTT.